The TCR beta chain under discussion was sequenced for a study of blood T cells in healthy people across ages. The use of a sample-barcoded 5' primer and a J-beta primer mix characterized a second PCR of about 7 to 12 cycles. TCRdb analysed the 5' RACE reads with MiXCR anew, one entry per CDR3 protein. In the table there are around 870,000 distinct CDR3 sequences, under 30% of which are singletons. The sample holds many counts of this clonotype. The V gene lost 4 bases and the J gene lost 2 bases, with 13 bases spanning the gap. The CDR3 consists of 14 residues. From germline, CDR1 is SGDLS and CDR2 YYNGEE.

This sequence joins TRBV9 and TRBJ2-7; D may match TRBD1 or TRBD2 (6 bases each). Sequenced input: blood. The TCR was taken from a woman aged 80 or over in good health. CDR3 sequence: CASSPGDTAYEQYF. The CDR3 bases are TGTGCCAGCAGCCCGGGGGACACTGCCTACGAGCAGTACTTC.